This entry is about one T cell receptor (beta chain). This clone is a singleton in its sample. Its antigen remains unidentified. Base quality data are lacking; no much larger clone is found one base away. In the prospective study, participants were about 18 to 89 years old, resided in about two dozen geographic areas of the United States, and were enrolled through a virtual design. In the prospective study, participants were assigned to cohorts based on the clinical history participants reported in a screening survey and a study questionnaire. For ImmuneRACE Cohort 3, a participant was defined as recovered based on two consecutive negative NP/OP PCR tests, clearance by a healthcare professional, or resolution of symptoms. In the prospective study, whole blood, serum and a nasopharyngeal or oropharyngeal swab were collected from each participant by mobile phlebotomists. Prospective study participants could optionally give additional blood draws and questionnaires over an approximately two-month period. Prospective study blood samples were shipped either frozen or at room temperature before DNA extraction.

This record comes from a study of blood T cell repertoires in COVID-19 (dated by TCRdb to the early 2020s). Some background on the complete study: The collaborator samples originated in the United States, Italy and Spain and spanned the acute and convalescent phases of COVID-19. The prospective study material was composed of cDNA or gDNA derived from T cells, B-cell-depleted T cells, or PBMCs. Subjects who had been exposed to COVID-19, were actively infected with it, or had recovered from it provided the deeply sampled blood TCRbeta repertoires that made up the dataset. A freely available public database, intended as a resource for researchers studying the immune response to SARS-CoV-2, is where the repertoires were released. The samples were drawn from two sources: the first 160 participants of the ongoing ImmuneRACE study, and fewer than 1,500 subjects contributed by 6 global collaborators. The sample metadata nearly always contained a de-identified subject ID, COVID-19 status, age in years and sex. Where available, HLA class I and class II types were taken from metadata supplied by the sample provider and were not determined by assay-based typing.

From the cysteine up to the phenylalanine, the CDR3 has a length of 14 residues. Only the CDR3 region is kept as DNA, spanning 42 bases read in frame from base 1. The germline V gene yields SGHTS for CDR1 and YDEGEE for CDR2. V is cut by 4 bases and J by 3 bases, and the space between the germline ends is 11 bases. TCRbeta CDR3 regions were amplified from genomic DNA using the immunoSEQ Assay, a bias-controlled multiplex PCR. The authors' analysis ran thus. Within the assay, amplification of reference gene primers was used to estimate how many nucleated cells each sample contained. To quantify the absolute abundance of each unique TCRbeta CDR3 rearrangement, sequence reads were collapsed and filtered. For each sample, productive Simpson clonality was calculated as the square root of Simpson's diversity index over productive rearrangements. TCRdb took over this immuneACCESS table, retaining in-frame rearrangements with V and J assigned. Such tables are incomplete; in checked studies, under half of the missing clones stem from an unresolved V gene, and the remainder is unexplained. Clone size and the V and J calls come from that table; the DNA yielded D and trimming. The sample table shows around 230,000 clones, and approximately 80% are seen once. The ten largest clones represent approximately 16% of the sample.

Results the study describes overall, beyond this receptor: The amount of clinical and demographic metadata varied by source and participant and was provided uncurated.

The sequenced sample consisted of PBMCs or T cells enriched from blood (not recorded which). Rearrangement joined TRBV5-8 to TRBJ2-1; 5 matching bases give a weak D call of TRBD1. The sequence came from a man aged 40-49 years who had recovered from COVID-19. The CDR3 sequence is CASSADSFYNEQFF. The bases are TGTGCCAGCAGCGCTGACAGTTTCTACAATGAGCAGTTCTTC.